This entry lists 13 T cell receptor beta chains sequenced from one sample in a study of blood T cell repertoires in COVID-19. TCRdb keeps only in-frame clones here, not all; method: immunoSEQ multiplex PCR. Of some 140,000 clones in the sample, less than 95% were seen once. Sequenced input: peripheral blood. These receptor sequences come from a man aged 50 to 59 with acute or convalescent COVID-19.

This sequence joins TRBV6-5 and TRBJ1-6, with D uncertain. The V gene's germline CDR1 is MNHEY and CDR2 SVGAGI. The CDR3 spans 15 residues. V lost 0 bases and J lost 4, with 7 bases in between. The CDR3 here is CASSYSRGYNSPLHF. The CDR3 DNA follows: TGTGCCAGCAGTTACTCGAGAGGGTATAATTCACCCCTCCACTTT.

This clone came up once. This chain connects TRBV5-1 to TRBJ2-4, with TRBD1 matching 10 bases. The CDR3 consists of 16 residues. From germline, CDR1 is SGHRS and CDR2 YFSETQ. Trimming at V came to 0 bases and at J to 3 bases, leaving 3 bases not matched to a gene. The CDR3: CASSLGTGGSKNIQYF. The CDR3 bases are TGCGCCAGCAGCTTGGGGACAGGGGGGAGCAAAAACATTCAGTACTTC.

The table lists this clone with a count of one. The chain employs TRBV3-1 (or the pseudogene TRBV3-2) and TRBJ2-5, with D uncertain. The CDR3 loop spans 15 amino acids. Germline values: CDR1 LGHDT, CDR2 YNNKEL (reference sequence). V was cut by 1 base and J by 5 bases, with 14 bases left in between. Here the CDR3 DNA reads TGTGCCAGCAGCCAAGTAGGAGCGCCTCTGGAGACCCAGTACTTC. It encodes CASSQVGAPLETQYF.

The V and J genes are TRBV3-1 (or the pseudogene TRBV3-2) and TRBJ2-3; unclear D gene. CDR1 LGHDT and CDR2 YNNKEL come from the germline V gene (reference sequence). The V end lost 0 bases, the J end lost 7 bases, and 5 bases lay between the germline ends. CDR3 length: 12 amino acids. CDR3 sequence: CASSQDAYTQYF. The DNA for the CDR3 is TGTGCCAGCAGCCAAGACGCGTATACGCAGTATTTT.

This chain uses TRBV29-1 with TRBJ2-1, with a tentative D call TRBD1 (5 bases). The germline V gene has CDR1 SQVTM and CDR2 ANQGSEA. This CDR3 has 15 amino acids. The ends were cut back, 0 bases at V and 6 bases at J, with 15 bases in the middle. This chain's CDR3 is CSVEDRATLGNEQFF. The CDR3 coding sequence is TGCAGCGTTGAAGACAGGGCAACCCTTGGCAATGAGCAGTTCTTC.

V and J are TRBV19 and TRBJ1-1; D call uncertain. The V gene lost 6 bases and the J gene lost 2 bases, with 16 bases spanning the gap. CDR3 length: 15 amino acids. Germline V gene sequence: CDR1 LNHDA, CDR2 SQIVND (reference sequence). The DNA of the CDR3 is TGTGCCAGTAGGGAAGGATTTGGAGCTAACACTGAAGCTTTCTTT. Encoded protein: CASREGFGANTEAFF. The whole variable domain, filled in from reference TRBV19 and TRBJ1-1, reads DGGITQSPKYLFRKEGQNVTLSCEQNLNHDAMYWYRQDPGQGLRLIYYSQIVNDFQKGDIAEGYSVSREKKESFPLTVTSAQKNPTAFYLCASREGFGANTEAFFGQGTRLTVV.

This rearrangement joins TRBV23-1 to TRBJ2-1; 9 bases are a match to TRBD1. TRBV23-1 is designated an ORF whose function remains uncertain. The CDR3 is made up of 14 amino acids. Losses at the gene ends were 6 bases for V and 5 bases for J; bases not matched to a gene: 5. CDR3 sequence reads: CASRGQGVHNEQFF. The CDR3 DNA reads TGCGCCAGCAGGGGACAGGGTGTCCACAATGAGCAGTTCTTC.

The rearrangement links TRBV20-1 to TRBJ1-2; D is unresolved. The CDR3 contains 13 residues. Germline V gives CDR1 DFQATT, CDR2 SNEGSKA (reference sequence). Trimming left V 3 bases short and J 1 base short, with 9 bases between. DNA for the CDR3: TGCAGTGCTAGTATGGCCCTTAACTATGGCTACACCTTC. Encoded protein: CSASMALNYGYTF.

The chain couples TRBV5-5 to TRBJ2-1, with D tentatively TRBD2 (5 bases). The CDR3 covers 18 residues. Looked up from germline, CDR1 is SGHKS and CDR2 is YYEKEE (reference sequence). The V gene lost 0 bases and the J gene lost 4 bases, with 20 bases spanning the gap. CDR3 DNA: TGTGCCAGCAGCTTGGATGGTGGGCCCCCCCGAGGGTACAATGAGCAGTTCTTC. It translates to CASSLDGGPPRGYNEQFF.

This clone appeared once. The rearrangement joins TRBV11-2 to TRBJ2-5; TRBD1 matches at 8 bases. Germline V lookup: CDR1 SGHAT, CDR2 FQNNGV. CDR3 size: 15 residues. With 5 bases clipped from V and 4 bases from J, the junction kept 9 bases outside the gene matches. CDR3 nucleotides: TGTGCCAGCAGCGGGATGGGACAGGTCGGAGAGACCCAGTACTTC. It codes for CASSGMGQVGETQYF.

Regarding this clone: Germline and junction disagree at one end, which may indicate a read error. The sample holds other DNA sequences that translate to the same CDR3. The V call is TRBV18, the J call TRBJ1-5; no clear D. Germline V gives CDR1 KGHSH, CDR2 LQKENI. The CDR3 length is 14 residues. The CDR3 loop reads CASSPNRGNQPQHF. CDR3 bases: TGTGCCAGCTCACCAAATCGAGGCAACCAGCCCCAGCATTTT.

This CDR3 is CASRGQGEDTQYF. The CDR3 region has the DNA TGTGCCAGCAGGGGACAGGGCGAAGATACGCAGTATTTT. The V and J genes are TRBV7-9 and TRBJ2-3, with 9 positions matching TRBD1. CDR1 SEHNR and CDR2 FQNEAQ come from the germline V gene (reference sequence). This CDR3 has 13 amino acids. V shed 6 bases, J shed 5 bases, and the junction held 3 bases outside the gene matches.

The chain employs TRBV6-5 and TRBJ1-2; weak D call: TRBD1 (5 bases). The V gene's germline CDR1 is MNHEY and CDR2 SVGAGI. The CDR3 contains 16 residues. The ends were cut back, 4 bases at V and 4 bases at J, with 19 bases in the middle. This CDR3 is CASSSPSAGVGYGYTF. For the CDR3, the DNA is TGTGCCAGCAGTTCCCCCTCGGCGGGGGTCGGCTATGGCTACACCTTC.